Shown below are 27 T cell receptor beta chains from a single sample sequenced in a study of regulatory T cells in long-lasting Graves disease. Regarding time point: newly diagnosed GD, antithyroid drugs for less than 3 months. The TCR library was made from RNA that had been extracted from PBMCs in TRIzol. Construction of TCR beta libraries relied on iRepertoire HTBI primers and on Arm-PCR targeting CDR3 regions. TCRdb re-derived calls from the multiplex PCR reads in MiXCR, one entry per CDR3 protein. Of under 800,000 distinct CDR3 sequences detected, about 16% appear once; the ten largest clones hold 18%. These data are also associated with another study on T cells in Graves' hyperthyroidism and ophthalmopathy.

Sequencing used peripheral blood mononuclear cells (PBMCs), obtained at new diagnosis, from a patient treated with antithyroid drugs. The receptors stem from a woman aged 25 to 45 with Graves disease.

This clonotype has more than one count but fewer than ten. The chain is built from TRBV24-1 and TRBJ2-7; D call uncertain. Germline V lookup: CDR1 KGHDR, CDR2 SFDVKD. This CDR3 region has 11 residues. Trimming stripped 12 bases from V and 3 bases from J, with 11 bases between. The CDR3 sequence: CAPPLVYEQYF. The CDR3 DNA reads TGTGCCCCCCCCCTCGTCTACGAGCAGTACTTC.

The sample holds many counts of this clonotype. The gene calls are TRBV12-3 or TRBV12-4 and TRBJ1-2, with 7 bases matching TRBD1. Trimming removed 3 bases from V and 4 bases from J; junction bases left unmatched: 5. This CDR3 has 14 residues. CDR3 nucleotides: TGTGCCAGCAGTTTGACAGGGCCCCCCTATGGCTACACCTTC. It is translated as CASSLTGPPYGYTF.

This clonotype was seen a few times. This rearrangement joins TRBV28 to TRBJ2-1; 8 bases agree with TRBD2. This CDR3 contains 15 residues. Per germline, CDR1 MDHEN and CDR2 SYDVKM. The V gene end was trimmed by 4 bases and the J gene end by 7 bases; junction bases not matched to a gene: 9. DNA of the CDR3: TGTGCCAGCAGTTCCCCCGGACTAGCCCCTAATGAGCAGTTCTTC. This encodes CASSSPGLAPNEQFF.

This clonotype was found many times. This rearrangement joins TRBV12-3 or TRBV12-4 to TRBJ2-7; D may match TRBD1 or TRBD2 (7 bases each). The ends were cut back, 6 bases at V and 2 bases at J, with 14 bases in the middle. This CDR3 is built from 14 residues. CDR3 loop: CASRRQGGTYEQYF. The DNA of the CDR3 is TGTGCCAGCAGACGACAGGGAGGGACCTACGAGCAGTACTTC.

This clonotype was seen many times. CDR3 sequence reads: CSAPAGGTEAFF. CDR3 in DNA: TGCAGTGCTCCGGCGGGGGGCACTGAAGCTTTCTTT. The chain is built from TRBV20-1 and TRBJ1-1; D is perhaps TRBD1 (5 bases). V shed 5 bases and J shed 4 bases, with 11 bases lying between them. The germline gives CDR1 DFQATT, CDR2 SNEGSKA (reference sequence). The CDR3 contains 12 residues.

This clonotype occurred once. The chain employs TRBV20-1 and TRBJ2-1; 14 bases are shared with TRBD2. This CDR3 is built from 18 residues. V lost 4 bases and J lost 4; bases outside the gene matches: 12. Germline V gene sequence: CDR1 DFQATT, CDR2 SNEGSKA (reference sequence). In DNA form, the CDR3 reads TGCAGTGCTAAGAGACTAGCGGGAGGGCCCCCCTCTTACAATGAGCAGTTCTTC. Amino acid sequence: CSAKRLAGGPPSYNEQFF.

This clonotype was recorded a few times. This chain joins TRBV10-1 and TRBJ2-1, with 11 positions matching TRBD2. The CDR3 spans 20 residues. CDR1 and CDR2 (germline): WNHNN, SYGVQD (reference sequence). Trimming cost V 2 bases and J 8 bases; bases outside gene matches: 20. Here the CDR3 reads CASSERPGTSGGRIGDEQFF. The CDR3 DNA is TGCGCCAGCAGTGAGCGTCCGGGGACTAGCGGCGGGAGAATTGGAGATGAGCAGTTCTTC.

There are many counts of this clonotype. This chain uses TRBV20-1 with TRBJ1-5; possible D gene TRBD1, 5 bases. Between the trimmed V and J ends, which lost 4 bases and 4 bases, there was a span of 20 bases. Germline V gives CDR1 DFQATT, CDR2 SNEGSKA (reference sequence). The CDR3 loop spans 16 amino acids. CDR3 DNA sequence: TGCAGTGCTACCCCCCTCCGAGGGAGGGGAAATCAGCCCCAGCATTTT. Translated, it gives CSATPLRGRGNQPQHF.

This clonotype was seen at least ten times. The chain uses TRBV2 and TRBJ2-7; 7 bases are shared with TRBD2. V shed 7 bases and J 0 bases; nucleotides not matched to a gene: 12. This CDR3 comprises 16 residues. CDR1 and CDR2 (germline): SNHLY, FYNNEI. In DNA form, the CDR3 reads TGTGCCAGCAATCCCAGGGCTAGCGGAAGCTCCTACGAGCAGTACTTC. Translation gives CASNPRASGSSYEQYF.

The chain links TRBV3-1 to TRBJ1-1; tentatively, D is TRBD1 (5 bases). The CDR3 length is 18 residues. V was trimmed by 0 bases and J by 1 base, leaving 18 bases between them. Germline assignment: CDR1 LGHDT and CDR2 YNNKEL (reference sequence). The CDR3 nucleotides are TGTGCCAGCAGCCAAGATGATTTAGGGGCTGAAACGAACACTGAAGCTTTCTTT. Its translation: CASSQDDLGAETNTEAFF.

This clonotype occurred many times. The chain employs TRBV6-1 and TRBJ2-5; D unresolved. V was pared by 5 bases and J by 0 bases, with 7 bases between. From germline, CDR1 is MNHNS and CDR2 SASEGT. The CDR3 spans 13 residues. CDR3 protein: CASSRSYQETQYF. As DNA, the CDR3 is TGTGCCAGCAGTAGGTCGTACCAAGAGACCCAGTACTTC.

The chain links TRBV5-5 to TRBJ2-1; 9 nucleotides line up with TRBD2. CDR1 and CDR2 (germline): SGHKS, YYEKEE (reference sequence). The trim removed 6 bases at V and 6 bases at J, leaving 10 bases unmatched. The CDR3 covers 15 residues. CDR3 protein: CASTRLAGVGNEQFF. The DNA of the CDR3 is TGTGCCAGCACCCGCTTAGCGGGAGTGGGCAATGAGCAGTTCTTC.

This clonotype was counted many times. The chain links TRBV12-3 or TRBV12-4 to TRBJ1-1, with unresolved D. The CDR3 sequence is 13 residues long. Trimming took 3 bases from V and 1 from J, leaving 6 bases between them. CDR3 protein: CASSFLPNTEAFF. The CDR3 DNA reads TGTGCCAGCAGTTTTCTCCCGAACACTGAAGCTTTCTTT.

This clonotype appeared a few times. The chain links TRBV27 to TRBJ2-1; 8 bases map to TRBD2. The length of the CDR3 is 14 residues. Germline V gives CDR1 MNHEY, CDR2 SMNVEV (reference sequence). The trim removed 3 bases at V and 5 bases at J, leaving 3 bases unmatched. In nucleotides, the CDR3 is TGTGCCAGCAGTTTGACTAGCGCTCACAATGAGCAGTTCTTC. Amino acid sequence: CASSLTSAHNEQFF.

In its sample, this clonotype was seen many times. J is TRBJ2-1 and V is TRBV7-9; TRBD2 is a possible D gene (6 bases). Trimming removed 5 bases at V and 6 bases at J, with 20 bases between. CDR3 length: 16 amino acids. Germline values: CDR1 SEHNR, CDR2 FQNEAQ (reference sequence). CDR3 loop: CASSPPLATPSNEQFF. The CDR3 nucleotides read TGTGCCAGCAGCCCCCCCCTAGCGACCCCCTCCAATGAGCAGTTCTTC. Combining the CDR3 with reference TRBV7-9 and TRBJ2-1 gives the whole variable domain DTGVSQNPRHKITKRGQNVTFRCDPISEHNRLYWYRQTLGQGPEFLTYFQNEAQLEKSRLLSDRFSAERPKGSFSTLEIQRTEQGDSAMYLCASSPPLATPSNEQFFGPGTRLTVL.

This clonotype was seen many times. This chain joins TRBV28 and TRBJ2-7; no definite D call. Germline assignment: CDR1 MDHEN and CDR2 SYDVKM. Trimming shortened V by 7 bases and J by 3 bases, and 19 bases separated the two germline ends. This CDR3 is 15 amino acids long. Written as DNA, the CDR3 is TGTGCCAGCACCCAAGGGTCCACTGGATACTACGAGCAGTACTTC. Encoded protein: CASTQGSTGYYEQYF.

This clonotype showed up many times. This chain uses TRBV24-1 with TRBJ1-1; possible D gene TRBD1, 5 bases. The germline gives CDR1 KGHDR, CDR2 SFDVKD. The CDR3 runs to 18 residues. V was clipped by 8 bases and J by 0 bases, with 24 bases between them. CDR3 sequence (DNA): TGTGCCACCACAGAAAACCGGGGCCCTTTTTACATGAACACTGAAGCTTTCTTT. Translating gives CATTENRGPFYMNTEAFF.

This clonotype was found a few times. The V call is TRBV28, the J call TRBJ2-7; perhaps TRBD1 as D (6 bases). Germline values: CDR1 MDHEN, CDR2 SYDVKM. The CDR3 has 15 amino acids. V was cut by 2 bases and J by 0 bases, with 11 bases left in between. The CDR3 loop reads CASSLRGTLSYEQYF. Written as DNA, the CDR3 is TGTGCCAGCAGTTTAAGGGGGACACTCTCCTACGAGCAGTACTTC.

The chain joins TRBV29-1 to TRBJ2-7; TRBD1 aligns across 9 bases. This CDR3 region has 12 residues. The V gene end was trimmed by 4 bases and the J gene end by 4 bases; junction bases not matched to a gene: 2. Germline CDR1 is SQVTM and CDR2 is ANQGSEA. CDR3 sequence: CSVGTGEYEQYF. CDR3 coding DNA: TGCAGCGTTGGGACAGGGGAGTACGAGCAGTACTTC.

This clonotype was seen only a few times. The rearrangement links TRBV9 to TRBJ2-3; D gene unclear. The V and J ends lost 2 bases and 0 bases respectively, with 7 bases between them. The CDR3 is 14 residues long. Germline assignment: CDR1 SGDLS and CDR2 YYNGEE. The CDR3 sequence is CASSVTPSTDTQYF. CDR3 DNA: TGTGCCAGCAGCGTCACCCCTAGCACAGATACGCAGTATTTT.

This clonotype was observed at least ten times. This chain connects TRBV27 to TRBJ1-1, with D tentatively TRBD1 (6 bases). Germline assignment: CDR1 MNHEY and CDR2 SMNVEV (reference sequence). This CDR3 is built from 15 residues. The V end lost 4 bases, the J end lost 0 bases, and 12 bases lay between the germline ends. CDR3 DNA sequence: TGTGCCAGCAGTTCCCTCGGACAGATGAACACTGAAGCTTTCTTT. Amino acid sequence: CASSSLGQMNTEAFF.

The chain has TRBV12-3 or TRBV12-4 and TRBJ2-7, with 7 bases fitting TRBD2. This CDR3 is 18 amino acids long. V shed 5 bases, J shed 9 bases, and the junction held 25 bases outside the gene matches. CDR3 sequence: CASSEGLVAKRNSYRQYF. DNA for the CDR3: TGTGCCAGCAGTGAAGGACTAGTTGCCAAGAGAAACTCCTACCGGCAGTACTTC.

This clonotype appeared a few times. This chain joins TRBV20-1 and TRBJ2-2; 14 bases fit TRBD2. Germline lookup yields CDR1 DFQATT and CDR2 SNEGSKA (reference sequence). This CDR3 has 18 amino acids. J gave up 1 base and V 1 base, and 5 bases lay outside the gene matches. The CDR3 nucleotides are TGCAGTGCTAGAGGGGGGGGACTAGCGGGAGTGAACACCGGGGAGCTGTTTTTT. Encoded protein: CSARGGGLAGVNTGELFF.

This clonotype was seen ten or more times. The chain couples TRBV18 to TRBJ1-1, with D possibly matching TRBD1 (5 bases). The ends were cut back, 8 bases at V and 1 base at J, with 11 bases in the middle. The CDR3 length is 13 residues. CDR1 KGHSH and CDR2 LQKENI come from the germline V gene. CDR3 sequence reads: CASSPTENTEAFF. The CDR3 bases are TGTGCCAGCAGTCCGACAGAGAACACTGAAGCTTTCTTT.

This clonotype was seen more than once but under ten times. This chain's CDR3 is CASSEAGDAGELFF. DNA for the CDR3: TGTGCCAGCAGTGAAGCGGGTGACGCCGGGGAGCTGTTTTTT. The genes are TRBV6-1 and TRBJ2-2; no clear D gene. This CDR3 comprises 14 residues. The germline V gene encodes CDR1 MNHNS and CDR2 SASEGT. V was trimmed by 0 bases and J by 6 bases, leaving 8 bases between them.

V usage is TRBV7-9 and J usage is TRBJ1-5; D is possibly TRBD1 (5 bases). The length of the CDR3 is 16 residues. The V end was cut by 9 bases, the J end by 0 bases, with 18 bases between. Germline CDR1 and CDR2: SEHNR and FQNEAQ (reference sequence). CDR3 sequence: CASPGVRPYSNQPQHF. CDR3 nucleotide sequence: TGTGCCAGTCCGGGGGTGAGGCCCTATAGCAATCAGCCCCAGCATTTT.

The rearrangement joins TRBV18 to TRBJ2-7; D assignment may be TRBD1 or TRBD2 (5 bases each). There are 15 residues in the CDR3. Per germline, CDR1 KGHSH and CDR2 LQKENI. V dropped 3 bases and J dropped 5 bases, with 17 bases sitting between them. CDR3 amino acids: CASSPFSGSRDEQYF. In nucleotides, the CDR3 is TGTGCCAGCTCACCTTTTTCAGGGAGTAGGGACGAGCAGTACTTC.